Listed here are 25 T cell receptor beta chains from one sample, sequenced in a study of blood T cells in healthy people across ages. With a J-beta primer mix and a sample-barcoded 5' primer, a second PCR ran about 7 to 12 cycles. TCRdb reanalysed the 5' RACE reads using MiXCR and keeps one entry per CDR3 protein. The sample has about 650,000 distinct CDR3 sequences, approximately 30% seen once; the top ten hold approximately 15%. The sequenced material came from blood. The receptors stem from a woman aged 80 or over in good health.

To note about this clonotype: Given a much more abundant clone one base away, this may be a read error. The gene calls are TRBV20-1 and TRBJ1-1, with a tentative D call TRBD1 (5 bases). Germline assignment: CDR1 DFQATT and CDR2 SNEGSKA (reference sequence). The CDR3 sequence is 12 residues long. The CDR3 reads CRARGHRPEAFF. DNA for the CDR3: TGCAGGGCTAGAGGACATCGGCCTGAAGCTTTCTTT.

The V call is TRBV20-1, the J call TRBJ1-6; TRBD1 matches 7 bases. V was clipped by 2 bases and J by 8 bases; unmatched bases: 9. CDR3 length equals 15 residues. Germline CDR1 and CDR2: DFQATT and SNEGSKA (reference sequence). The CDR3 sequence: CSARLGGPGDSPLHF. Written as DNA, the CDR3 is TGCAGTGCTAGACTAGGGGGCCCCGGGGATTCACCCCTCCACTTT.

This clonotype has a count of ten or more. The chain carries TRBV5-1 and TRBJ2-3, with D unresolved. The CDR3 is made up of 14 amino acids. V dropped 4 bases and J dropped 6 bases, with 15 bases sitting between them. The germline V gene encodes CDR1 SGHRS and CDR2 YFSETQ. The CDR3, as DNA: TGCGCCAGCAGCCTAGGCTACCCCGCTGATACGCAGTATTTT. Its translation: CASSLGYPADTQYF.

At least ten counts were recorded for this clonotype. The chain has TRBV3-1 and TRBJ2-7, with a weak D call TRBD2 (5 bases). This CDR3 has 12 amino acids. V shed 6 bases and J shed 7 bases, with 13 bases lying between them. Germline lookup yields CDR1 LGHDT and CDR2 YNNKEL (reference sequence). The CDR3 sequence is CASSTGIGEQYF. The CDR3 DNA reads TGTGCCAGCAGTACGGGAATTGGTGAGCAGTACTTC.

This clonotype was recorded once. The V gene is TRBV20-1, the J gene TRBJ2-7, with D unresolved. Trimming stripped 2 bases from V and 2 bases from J, with 7 bases between. Germline-derived CDR1 and CDR2 are DFQATT and SNEGSKA (reference sequence). The CDR3 length is 12 residues. The CDR3: CSARIQTYEQYF. The CDR3 nucleotides read TGCAGTGCTAGAATCCAGACCTACGAGCAGTACTTC.

At least ten counts were recorded for this clonotype. V and J are TRBV7-8 and TRBJ2-7; 9 nucleotides match TRBD1. CDR3 size: 14 residues. The junction had 5 bases not matched to a gene; V was cut back by 5 bases and J by 3 bases. Germline V gene sequence: CDR1 SGHVS, CDR2 FQNEAQ. The DNA for the CDR3 is TGTGCCAGCAGCAACAGGGGGCAAAGCTACGAGCAGTACTTC. Its protein is CASSNRGQSYEQYF.

This clonotype has a handful of counts. The chain links TRBV4-1 to TRBJ2-2; D possibly corresponds to TRBD2 (6 bases). Looked up from germline, CDR1 is MGHRA and CDR2 is YSYEKL. The CDR3 covers 12 residues. The CDR3 is CAAAGTPGELFF. For the CDR3, the DNA is TGCGCTGCGGCGGGAACCCCCGGGGAGCTGTTTTTT.

This clonotype was counted a few times. CDR3 protein: CASIIQGSNQPQHF. CDR3 nucleotide sequence: TGTGCCAGCATAATACAGGGCTCAAATCAGCCCCAGCATTTT. This chain joins TRBV28 and TRBJ1-5, with D perhaps TRBD1 (6 bases). CDR1 and CDR2 (germline): MDHEN, SYDVKM. The germline V and J ends were trimmed by 7 bases and 4 bases, with 14 bases remaining between them. This CDR3 has 14 residues.

At least ten counts were recorded for this clonotype. The rearrangement uses TRBV20-1 and TRBJ2-3; D remains unclear. Germline-derived CDR1 and CDR2 are DFQATT and SNEGSKA (reference sequence). With 6 bases removed from V and 4 bases from J, the gap between germline ends came to 11 bases. This CDR3 has 12 amino acids. CDR3 sequence reads: CSARHGSDTQYF. The CDR3 coding sequence is TGCAGTGCGCGACACGGGTCAGATACGCAGTATTTT.

In regard to this clonotype: It may be a read error: a sequence one base away is much more abundant. The chain couples TRBV7-2 to TRBJ1-1; 9 nucleotides agree with TRBD1. The junction had 14 bases not matched to a gene; V was cut back by 7 bases and J by 11 bases. The CDR3 totals 14 residues. The germline V gene has CDR1 SGHTA and CDR2 FQGNSA. CDR3 region: CASNWKITGGGAFF. DNA for the CDR3: TGTGCCAGCAACTGGAAGATTACAGGGGGCGGTGCTTTCTTT.

V usage is TRBV5-5 and J usage is TRBJ1-1; D is uncertain. The length of the CDR3 is 14 residues. In germline, CDR1 is SGHKS, CDR2 YYEKEE (reference sequence). V shed 5 bases and J shed 2 bases, with 13 bases lying between them. The CDR3 DNA reads TGTGCCAGCAGGCCAACAGTTTCTAACACTGAAGCTTTCTTT. This translates into CASRPTVSNTEAFF.

V usage is TRBV20-1 and J usage is TRBJ2-5; the D is unclear. The CDR3 loop spans 11 amino acids. Germline-derived CDR1 and CDR2 are DFQATT and SNEGSKA (reference sequence). Trimming left V 4 bases short and J 0 bases short, with 3 bases between. CDR3 region: CSANHQETQYF. As DNA, the CDR3 is TGCAGTGCTAATCACCAAGAGACCCAGTACTTC.

This clonotype showed up many times. This sequence joins TRBV25-1 and TRBJ1-5; tentative D call: TRBD1 (5 bases). The germline V gene encodes CDR1 MGHDK and CDR2 SYGVNS. V was shortened by 3 bases and J by 0 bases, with 6 bases between the two germline ends. The CDR3 sequence is 14 residues long. For the CDR3, the DNA is TGTGCCAGCAGTGATGGGGGTAGCAATCAGCCCCAGCATTTT. It specifies CASSDGGSNQPQHF.

This clonotype has a count of ten or more. The chain couples TRBV28 to TRBJ1-2; the D gene is possibly TRBD1 (6 bases). V shed 8 bases and J shed 5 bases, with 18 bases lying between them. This CDR3 has 14 amino acids. Germline lookup yields CDR1 MDHEN and CDR2 SYDVKM. CDR3 residues: CASLTGHELYGYTF. The CDR3 nucleotides are TGTGCCAGCTTAACGGGACACGAACTTTATGGCTACACCTTC.

The genes are TRBV20-1 and TRBJ1-6; D is undetermined. Trimming left V 2 bases short and J 7 bases short, with 18 bases between. In germline, CDR1 is DFQATT, CDR2 SNEGSKA (reference sequence). CDR3 length: 16 amino acids. The CDR3 sequence is CSARPRDRAWNSPLHF. CDR3 sequence (DNA): TGCAGTGCTAGACCACGCGATAGGGCCTGGAATTCACCCCTCCACTTT.

This clonotype occurred many times. The chain combines TRBV10-3 with TRBJ2-3, with TRBD1 matching over 10 bases. Unmatched junction bases numbered 24, after V lost 6 bases and J lost 3 bases. Germline-derived CDR1 and CDR2 are ENHRY and SYGVKD. The CDR3 has 21 residues. The DNA of the CDR3 is TGTGCCATCAGGACAGGGGGCTCCGCGACTCGGGAAGGTTCGAAGACAGATACGCAGTATTTT. Its protein product is CAIRTGGSATREGSKTDTQYF.

This clonotype was detected many times. This rearrangement joins TRBV7-2 to TRBJ1-1; D not certain. The CDR3 spans 13 residues. The germline CDR1 and CDR2 sequences are SGHTA and FQGNSA. V gave up 2 bases and J gave up 11 bases, with 15 bases separating them. DNA of the CDR3: TGTGCCAGCAGCTTAAGAGGGTCCCAGAGGGCTTTCTTT. Protein: CASSLRGSQRAFF. The variable domain in full, with the rest retrieved from reference TRBV7-2 and TRBJ1-1, is GAGVSQSPSNKVTEKGKDVELRCDPISGHTALYWYRQSLGQGLEFLIYFQGNSAPDKSGLPSDRFSAERTGGSVSTLTIQRTQQEDSAVYLCASSLRGSQRAFFGQGTRLTVV.

In this sample, this clonotype turned up many times. The J gene is TRBJ2-3, the V gene TRBV9; D remains unclear. Germline V gene sequence: CDR1 SGDLS, CDR2 YYNGEE. Trimming stripped 1 base from V and 4 bases from J, with 7 bases between. This CDR3 has 13 amino acids. The chain's CDR3 is CASSVLGPDTQYF. Here the CDR3 DNA reads TGTGCCAGCAGCGTATTAGGGCCAGATACGCAGTATTTT.

The sample holds many counts of this clonotype. The genes are TRBV7-6 and TRBJ2-5; 12 nucleotides line up with TRBD2. There are 17 residues in the CDR3. In germline, CDR1 is SGHVS, CDR2 FNYEAQ. V lost 1 base and J lost 7; bases outside the gene matches: 10. The CDR3 loop reads CASSLELAGGLIRTQYF. The CDR3 coding sequence is TGTGCCAGCAGCTTAGAACTAGCGGGGGGACTGATTAGGACCCAGTACTTC.

The chain carries TRBV6-5 and TRBJ2-1; TRBD1 is a possible D gene (6 bases). The CDR3 runs 14 residues. Germline V gene lookup returns CDR1 MNHEY and CDR2 SVGAGI. V lost 6 bases and J 8 bases, leaving 17 bases between the germline ends. Here the CDR3 reads CASSSGTPYDEQFF. CDR3 DNA: TGTGCCAGCAGCTCCGGGACACCATACGATGAGCAGTTCTTC.

This clonotype came up many times. This chain uses TRBV7-6 with TRBJ2-1; 9 bases fit TRBD2. The CDR3 totals 16 residues. The ends lost 4 bases at V and 8 bases at J; junction bases unmatched: 12. Germline lookup yields CDR1 SGHVS and CDR2 FNYEAQ. The CDR3 spells CASSSLGIAGADEQFF. Written as DNA, the CDR3 is TGTGCCAGCAGCTCATTAGGTATAGCGGGGGCCGATGAGCAGTTCTTC.

Regarding this clonotype: This may arise from a read error, as a much more abundant clone is one base away. The chain couples TRBV2 to TRBJ2-1, with TRBD1 matching over 12 bases. This CDR3 is 15 amino acids long. The germline V gene has CDR1 SNHLY and CDR2 FYNNEI. The CDR3 is CANSAGQGARNEQFF. In DNA form, the CDR3 reads TGTGCCAACAGTGCGGGACAGGGGGCGCGCAATGAGCAGTTCTTC.

This clonotype was recorded many times. The V and J genes are TRBV9 and TRBJ2-1, with 11 bases lining up with TRBD2. V shed 3 bases, J shed 1 base, and the junction held 0 bases outside the gene matches. Germline V gives CDR1 SGDLS, CDR2 YYNGEE. CDR3 length: 15 amino acids. CDR3 coding DNA: TGTGCCAGCAGCGCTAGCGGGGGGTCCTACAATGAGCAGTTCTTC. Encoded protein: CASSASGGSYNEQFF.

This chain connects TRBV29-1 to TRBJ2-5; D unresolved. The germline V gene encodes CDR1 SQVTM and CDR2 ANQGSEA. V lost 4 bases and J 5 bases, leaving 17 bases between the germline ends. The CDR3 has 14 amino acids. CDR3 residues: CSVGSGQDWETQYF. In DNA form, the CDR3 reads TGCAGCGTTGGTTCAGGTCAAGATTGGGAGACCCAGTACTTC.

This clonotype was seen only a few times. The V call is TRBV5-1, the J call TRBJ1-1; weak D call: TRBD1 (5 bases). This CDR3 contains 16 residues. Trimming removed 4 bases from V and 1 base from J, with 17 bases in between. Germline V gene sequence: CDR1 SGHRS, CDR2 YFSETQ. This chain's CDR3 is CASSDHGARGNTEAFF. As DNA, the CDR3 is TGCGCCAGCAGCGACCACGGGGCCCGGGGGAACACTGAAGCTTTCTTT.